The sample holds a few counts of the clone carrying this T cell receptor beta chain. The antigen is unknown. The data originate from a study of cytomegalovirus exposure and HLA in healthy donors. Overall study: An early release of data contained 75 million to 90 million unique TCRs, which came from HLA-typed donors. Study results and limitations: Later analysis indicated greater clonal expansion among HLA-associated TCR beta chains than among equally common other chains. Earlier analysis found most TCR beta V segments productive about 87% or about 30% of the time. An apparent linkage of common viral pathogens to several of the most significant clusters emerged in a later analysis.

V dropped 3 bases and J dropped 8 bases, with 16 bases sitting between them. CDR3 length: 14 residues. PCR was performed using 60 Vbeta and 13 Jbeta primers. Generated by immunoSEQ multiplex PCR, the TCRdb table keeps only in-frame clones and is missing some. The sample yields about 130,000 clones, about 10% seen once. The sample taken for sequencing was PBMCs. The TCR originated in a man aged 50 to 60 in good health and CMV-seronegative. V is TRBV23-1 and J is TRBJ1-2; no clear D gene. TRBV23-1 is an open reading frame whose function is uncertain. The DNA of the CDR3 is TGCGCCAGCAGTCATCTCGGGGTGGGGAAAGGCTACACCTTC. Protein product: CASSHLGVGKGYTF.